A single T cell receptor (beta chain) is shown here with its context. Its antigen is as yet unknown. V shed 5 bases and J shed 4 bases, with 14 bases lying between them. CDR3 length: 14 amino acids. Germline CDR1 is MNHEY and CDR2 is SVGAGI. This sample is part of a study of T cells after yellow fever vaccination. Findings and limits, study-wide: Re-detected after boosting: most primary clones, 96% of CD4 and 75% to 90% of CD8.

TCRdb analysed the 5' RACE reads with MiXCR anew, one entry per CDR3 protein. This table has some 390,000 distinct CDR3 sequences, about 19% appearing once. Sequencing used PBMCs, obtained before the yellow fever booster vaccination. The genes are TRBV6-5 and TRBJ1-2; perhaps TRBD1 as D (6 bases). The source of this sequence is a man aged 18 to 30 who received the YFV17D yellow fever vaccine. In DNA, the CDR3 is TGTGCCAGCAGTACCCGACAGGTGCCCTATGGCTACACCTTC. This encodes CASSTRQVPYGYTF.